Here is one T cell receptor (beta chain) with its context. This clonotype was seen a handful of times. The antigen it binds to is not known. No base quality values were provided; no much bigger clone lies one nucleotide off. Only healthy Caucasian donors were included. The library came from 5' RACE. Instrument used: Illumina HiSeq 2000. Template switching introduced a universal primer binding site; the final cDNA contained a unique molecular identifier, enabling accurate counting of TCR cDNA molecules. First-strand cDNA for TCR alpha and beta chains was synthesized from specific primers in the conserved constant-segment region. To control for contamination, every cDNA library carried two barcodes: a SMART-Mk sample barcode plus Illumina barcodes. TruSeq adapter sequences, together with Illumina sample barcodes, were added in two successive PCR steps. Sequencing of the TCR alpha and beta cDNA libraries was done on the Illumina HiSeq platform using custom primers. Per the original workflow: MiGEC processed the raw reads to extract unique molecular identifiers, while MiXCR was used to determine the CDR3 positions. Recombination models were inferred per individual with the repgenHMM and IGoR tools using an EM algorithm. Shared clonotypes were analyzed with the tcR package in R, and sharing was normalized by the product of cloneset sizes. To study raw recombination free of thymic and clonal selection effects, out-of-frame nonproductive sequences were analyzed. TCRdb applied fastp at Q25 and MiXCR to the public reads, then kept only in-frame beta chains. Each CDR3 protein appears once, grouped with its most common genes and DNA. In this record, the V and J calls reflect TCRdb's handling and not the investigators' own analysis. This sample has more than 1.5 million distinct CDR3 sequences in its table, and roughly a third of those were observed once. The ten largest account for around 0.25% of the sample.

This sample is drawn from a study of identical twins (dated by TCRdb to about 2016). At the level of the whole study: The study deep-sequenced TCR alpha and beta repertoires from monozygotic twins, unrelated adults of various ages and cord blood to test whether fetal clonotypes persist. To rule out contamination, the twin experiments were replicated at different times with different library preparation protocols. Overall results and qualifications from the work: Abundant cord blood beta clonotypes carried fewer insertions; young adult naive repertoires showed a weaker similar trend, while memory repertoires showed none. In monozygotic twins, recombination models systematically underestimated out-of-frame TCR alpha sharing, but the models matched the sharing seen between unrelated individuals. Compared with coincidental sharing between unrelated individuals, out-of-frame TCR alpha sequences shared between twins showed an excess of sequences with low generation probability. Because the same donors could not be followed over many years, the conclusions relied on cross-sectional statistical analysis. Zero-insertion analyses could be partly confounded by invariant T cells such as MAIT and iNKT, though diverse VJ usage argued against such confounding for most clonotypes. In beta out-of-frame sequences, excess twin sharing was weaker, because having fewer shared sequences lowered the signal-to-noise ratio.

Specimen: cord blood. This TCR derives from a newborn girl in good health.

The CDR3 region has the sequence CASSLAAGRDGYTF. The nucleotides read TGTGCCAGCAGTTTAGCGGCAGGGCGGGATGGCTACACCTTC. The V and J segments used are TRBV12-3 or TRBV12-4 and TRBJ1-2, and the D gene may be TRBD1, 5 bases matching. Taken from cysteine to phenylalanine, the CDR3 has 14 residues. Only the CDR3 DNA stays, 42 bases, in frame from base 1. V and J lose 0 bases and 6 bases, and a span of 11 bases separates them.